The next 22 T cell receptor beta chains were all read from a single sample in a study of blood T cells in healthy people across ages. With a J-beta primer mix and a sample-barcoded 5' primer, a second PCR ran about 7 to 12 cycles. Using its own MiXCR run on the 5' RACE reads, TCRdb lists one record per CDR3 protein. Among over a million distinct CDR3 sequences, 45% to 70% were seen once, and the ten largest hold 6.5% to 8.5%. The specimen was blood. These receptors were taken from a man aged 18 to 29 in good health.

The chain carries TRBV20-1 and TRBJ1-1; D gene ambiguous. Germline V gene lookup returns CDR1 DFQATT and CDR2 SNEGSKA (reference sequence). V lost 0 bases and J lost 3, with 17 bases in between. The CDR3 consists of 16 residues. This CDR3 reads CSARDREIGYYTEAFF. The DNA of the CDR3 is TGCAGTGCTAGAGATCGGGAGATAGGGTATTACACTGAAGCTTTCTTT.

The chain carries TRBV7-6 and TRBJ1-1; TRBD1 agrees at 7 bases. The CDR3 sequence is 15 residues long. Germline-derived CDR1 and CDR2 are SGHVS and FNYEAQ. Trimming cost V 5 bases and J 4 bases; bases outside gene matches: 10. In DNA, the CDR3 is TGTGCCAGCAGCCTCACAGGGGTGGAGTCCACTGAAGCTTTCTTT. Its protein is CASSLTGVESTEAFF.

The chain carries TRBV6-5 and TRBJ2-5; 8 bases align to TRBD2. This CDR3 is 15 amino acids long. The trim removed 6 bases at V and 11 bases at J, leaving 17 bases unmatched. CDR1 and CDR2 (germline): MNHEY, SVGAGI. The CDR3 spells CASRTGTSRGDEQYF. CDR3 nucleotides: TGTGCCAGCAGAACCGGGACTAGTAGGGGCGATGAGCAGTACTTC.

This clonotype has just a few counts. The chain is built from TRBV4-3 and TRBJ2-1, with TRBD1 matching 7 bases. The junction had 14 bases not matched to a gene; V was cut back by 0 bases and J by 9 bases. Germline values: CDR1 LGHNA, CDR2 YSLEER. The CDR3 is 17 amino acids. CDR3 nucleotide sequence: TGCGCCAGCAGCCAAGATCGTAGACAGGGTGGTATCGCTGAGCAGTTCTTC. It specifies CASSQDRRQGGIAEQFF.

In this sample, this clonotype turned up once. The chain carries TRBV20-1 and TRBJ2-7; the D is unclear. The CDR3 spans 12 residues. Germline CDR1 reads DFQATT; CDR2 reads SNEGSKA (reference sequence). V lost 2 bases to trimming and J lost 2 bases, with 7 bases between them. CDR3 coding DNA: TGCAGTGCTAGATTTCAGACCTACGAGCAGTACTTC. Amino acid sequence: CSARFQTYEQYF.

The chain couples TRBV18 to TRBJ1-1, with a tentative D call TRBD1 (5 bases). This CDR3 spans 14 amino acids. V lost 3 bases and J lost 7, with 15 bases in between. Germline CDR1 and CDR2: KGHSH and LQKENI. As DNA, the CDR3 is TGTGCCAGCTCACCCGGGACGGGCTGGGGTGAAGCTTTCTTT. It is translated as CASSPGTGWGEAFF.

This CDR3 reads CASSYFRERGYEQYF. In DNA form, the CDR3 reads TGTGCCAGCAGTTACTTCCGGGAGCGGGGCTACGAGCAGTACTTC. This chain links TRBV6-6 with TRBJ2-7; 7 bases match TRBD2. Germline CDR1 is MNHNY and CDR2 is SVGAGI (reference sequence). The CDR3 sequence is 15 residues long. After removal of 1 base from V and 3 bases from J, the junction contained 6 bases not matched to a gene.

The chain uses TRBV28 and TRBJ1-2, with 8 bases fitting TRBD1. CDR1 is MDHEN and CDR2 is SYDVKM in the germline V gene. The CDR3 contains 15 residues. Germline trimming cut 4 bases from V and 7 bases from J; bases unmatched to any gene: 11. CDR3 sequence: CASSSRTGPAVGYTF. In DNA form, the CDR3 reads TGTGCCAGCAGTTCCCGGACAGGGCCCGCGGTTGGCTACACCTTC.

The V and J genes are TRBV15 and TRBJ1-2; weak D call: TRBD1 (5 bases). The CDR3 length is 16 residues. Trimming cost V 0 bases and J 3 bases, with 14 bases left between them. CDR1 and CDR2 from the germline V gene are LNHNV and YYDKDF (reference sequence). The CDR3 protein is CATSREQPGRYYGYTF. As DNA, the CDR3 is TGTGCCACCAGCAGAGAACAACCGGGACGGTACTATGGCTACACCTTC.

This clonotype was seen a few times. The CDR3 sequence: CASSHLNRALTEAFF. The CDR3, as DNA: TGCGCCAGCAGCCATTTAAACAGGGCGCTTACTGAAGCTTTCTTT. The chain employs TRBV4-3 and TRBJ1-1; D possibly corresponds to TRBD1 (6 bases). From germline, CDR1 is LGHNA and CDR2 YSLEER. Between the trimmed V and J ends, which lost 3 bases and 5 bases, there was a span of 16 bases. This CDR3 spans 15 amino acids.

About this clonotype: One end of the junction varies from germline; a read error may be responsible. This sequence joins TRBV7-9 and TRBJ1-5; TRBD1 might be the D (5 bases). Germline assignment: CDR1 SEHNR and CDR2 FQNEAQ (reference sequence). The CDR3 sequence is 16 residues long. This CDR3 reads CASTVTRGRGNQPQHF. CDR3 in DNA: TGCGCCAGCACCGTCACCCGGGGCCGGGGCAATCAGCCCCAGCATTTT.

The genes are TRBV4-1 and TRBJ1-2; no firm D call. This CDR3 has 15 residues. CDR1 MGHRA and CDR2 YSYEKL come from the germline V gene. V lost 0 bases, J lost 4 bases, and 12 bases lay in between. CDR3 DNA sequence: TGCGCCAGCAGCCAAGATCATAGCCAGATCTATGGCTACACCTTC. This translates into CASSQDHSQIYGYTF.

The rearrangement joins TRBV30 to TRBJ1-6; the D is unclear. The CDR3 loop spans 14 amino acids. V was shortened by 0 bases and J by 9 bases, with 12 bases between the two germline ends. Germline V gene data show CDR1 as GTSNPN and CDR2 as SVGIG (reference sequence). In nucleotides, the CDR3 is TGTGCCTGGAGTGTGGGCCCAACGGGTTCACCCCTCCACTTT. This translates into CAWSVGPTGSPLHF.

This chain uses TRBV29-1 with TRBJ2-1; 11 bases are a match to TRBD1. V lost 8 bases to trimming and J lost 4 bases; unmatched junction nucleotides: 4. The CDR3 is 13 amino acids. Germline CDR1 reads SQVTM; CDR2 reads ANQGSEA. The CDR3 DNA sequence: TGCAGCCGCCGGGACAGGGGGTACAATGAGCAGTTCTTC. This sequence encodes CSRRDRGYNEQFF.

This clonotype was counted only a few times. V usage is TRBV10-1 and J usage is TRBJ2-3, with D possibly TRBD1 on 6 matching bases. Germline-derived CDR1 and CDR2 are WNHNN and SYGVQD (reference sequence). CDR3 size: 11 residues. V lost 10 bases to trimming and J lost 4 bases, with 9 bases between them. CDR3 sequence (DNA): TGCGCCACCGGACAGTCAGATACGCAGTATTTT. It yields the protein CATGQSDTQYF.

The chain joins TRBV7-9 to TRBJ2-5; D call uncertain. The CDR3 runs 12 residues. The V gene lost 4 bases and the J gene lost 9 bases, with 12 bases spanning the gap. Germline assignment: CDR1 SEHNR and CDR2 FQNEAQ (reference sequence). DNA for the CDR3: TGTGCCAGCAGCTCAGTGGAGAGGCCCCAGTACTTC. Its translation is CASSSVERPQYF.

The count of this clonotype is one. The chain recombines TRBV4-3 with TRBJ2-3; no definite D call. The V gene lost 0 bases and the J gene lost 2 bases, with 12 bases spanning the gap. The CDR3 length is 16 residues. Germline V CDR1 and CDR2: LGHNA, YSLEER. The CDR3 region is CASSQEEGRVTDTQYF. For the CDR3, the DNA is TGCGCCAGCAGCCAAGAAGAAGGACGGGTCACAGATACGCAGTATTTT.

The rearrangement uses TRBV3-1 and TRBJ2-1; the D gene is possibly TRBD2 (6 bases). CDR3 length: 15 residues. The germline gives CDR1 LGHDT, CDR2 YNNKEL (reference sequence). The germline V and J ends were trimmed by 3 bases and 3 bases, with 12 bases remaining between them. CDR3 DNA sequence: TGTGCCAGCAGCCATCCGGGACTGGACTACAATGAGCAGTTCTTC. This encodes CASSHPGLDYNEQFF.

The V call is TRBV4-1, the J call TRBJ2-5; D gene ambiguous. The J call may be wrong; the DNA end is better matched by TRBJ2-7. The germline V gene encodes CDR1 MGHRA and CDR2 YSYEKL. This CDR3 contains 12 residues. The CDR3 DNA sequence: TGCGCCAGCAGCCTAAATAGTCGCGAGCAGTACTTC. Protein: CASSLNSREQYF.

This clonotype was observed a few times. The chain carries TRBV6-6 and TRBJ2-3, with unresolved D. The CDR3 runs 16 residues. Germline CDR1 and CDR2: MNHNY and SVGAGI (reference sequence). The V and J ends lost 5 bases and 0 bases respectively, with 15 bases between them. The CDR3 region is CASSVTRTASTDTQYF. The DNA of the CDR3 is TGTGCCAGCAGTGTTACCCGGACGGCTAGCACAGATACGCAGTATTTT.

Worth noting for this clonotype: The junction departs from the called germline gene at one end, perhaps through a read error. The chain is built from TRBV7-2 and TRBJ2-1; D unclear. Germline V lookup: CDR1 SGHTA, CDR2 FQGNSA. The CDR3 is made up of 13 amino acids. CDR3 loop: CASRGASNNEQFF. The CDR3 bases are TGTGCCAGCAGGGGTGCCTCCAACAATGAGCAGTTCTTC.

CDR3 in DNA: TGTGCCAGCAGCGCTTTGTTTCAGGGAGGTTCCCACGAGCAGTACTTC. This gives the protein CASSALFQGGSHEQYF. The rearrangement joins TRBV12-3 or TRBV12-4 to TRBJ2-7, with D possibly being TRBD2 (6 bases). V was shortened by 6 bases and J by 5 bases, with 23 bases between the two germline ends. CDR3 length equals 16 residues.